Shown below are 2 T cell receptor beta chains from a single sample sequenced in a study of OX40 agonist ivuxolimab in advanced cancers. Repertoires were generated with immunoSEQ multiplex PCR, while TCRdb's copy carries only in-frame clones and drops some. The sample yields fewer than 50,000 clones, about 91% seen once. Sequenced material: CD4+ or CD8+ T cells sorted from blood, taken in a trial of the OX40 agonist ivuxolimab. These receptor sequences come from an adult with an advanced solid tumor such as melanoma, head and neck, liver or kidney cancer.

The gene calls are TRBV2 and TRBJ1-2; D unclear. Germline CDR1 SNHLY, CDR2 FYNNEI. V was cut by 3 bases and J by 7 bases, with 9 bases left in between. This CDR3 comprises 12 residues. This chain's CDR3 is CASSEAGAGYTF. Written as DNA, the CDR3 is TGTGCCAGCAGTGAGGCCGGTGCTGGCTACACCTTC.

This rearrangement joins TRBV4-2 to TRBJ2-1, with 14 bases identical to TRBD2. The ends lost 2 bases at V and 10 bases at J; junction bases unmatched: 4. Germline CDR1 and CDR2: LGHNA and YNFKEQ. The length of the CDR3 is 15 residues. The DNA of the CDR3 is TGTGCCAGCAGCCAAAGGACTAGCGGGAGGATCGAGCAGTTCTTC. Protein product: CASSQRTSGRIEQFF.